Included here is one TCR beta chain sequence, with context. Produced via immunoSEQ multiplex PCR; TCRdb's table is partial and in-frame only. The sample shows 90,000 to 100,000 clones, 86% of them seen only once. This sample is drawn from a study of blood T cell repertoires in COVID-19. About the research overall: The United States, Italy and Spain supplied acute and convalescent COVID-19 samples.

The CDR3 totals 16 residues. Germline CDR1 MDHEN, CDR2 SYDVKM. The ends lost 8 bases at V and 5 bases at J; junction bases unmatched: 14. The origin of this receptor is an elderly man with acute or convalescent COVID-19. The chain recombines TRBV28 with TRBJ1-5; 8 bases line up with TRBD1. Sequenced sample: peripheral blood. CDR3 coding DNA: TGTGCCAGCCGACTACGTAGCAGGGGGCGGGATCAGCCCCAGCATTTT. Translated, it gives CASRLRSRGRDQPQHF.